This T cell receptor (beta chain) derives from a study of CD8 T cells in Susac syndrome. Findings of the study overall: As the study acknowledged, the number of individuals who were part of its TCR sequencing and HLA analysis was relatively small.

As for this clonotype: The antigen is unknown.

Per germline, CDR1 MGHRA and CDR2 YSYEKL. The CDR3 spans 16 residues. V was shortened by 1 base and J by 0 bases, with 13 bases between the two germline ends. Sequencing targeted TCR beta in blood CD8+ and CD4+ T cells. The RNA input was about 0.5 to 1 ug, and it was reverse transcribed with random hexamers. TCR beta CDR3 was amplified by immunoSEQ covering 54 Vbeta and 13 Jbeta. MiXCR, run by TCRdb on the immunoSEQ multiplex PCR reads, gives a single entry per CDR3 protein. The sample has approximately 190,000 distinct CDR3 sequences, 90% to 95% seen once. This sequence originates from a human donor with multiple sclerosis. The sequencing input was CD4+ T cells from PBMCs. V and J are TRBV4-1 and TRBJ2-7; tentatively, D is TRBD2 (6 bases). CDR3 loop: CASSQVPGLNSYEQYF. Written as DNA, the CDR3 is TGCGCCAGCAGCCAAGTACCGGGACTGAACTCCTACGAGCAGTACTTC.